The clone carrying this TCR beta chain was seen only a few times. Its antigen is not identified. This sample stems from a study of post-analysis software for immune sequencing data. About the study: The cohort encompassed relapsing-remitting, secondary progressive and progressive-relapsing multiple sclerosis disease courses.

cDNA libraries for TCR beta contained unique molecular identifiers. Input of roughly 0.9 to 11 million T cells yielded 550,000 or so cDNA molecules. MiXCR, applied by TCRdb to the PCR reads, yields one record per CDR3 protein. The sample has under 650,000 distinct CDR3 sequences; around 40% are singletons. The CDR3 totals 19 residues. The V end was cut by 4 bases, the J end by 4 bases, with 26 bases between. Regarding the study as a whole: Controls significantly exceeded multiple sclerosis patients in normalized Chao1 diversity. Elevated frequency relative to controls characterized 4 or 5 TRBV segments in patients, TRBV5-6, TRBV5-1 and TRBV20-1 among them. Co-batched samples clustered tightly together by F measure.

The clonotype was recovered from a girl between 10 and 17 years old with multiple sclerosis. The genes are TRBV12-3 or TRBV12-4 and TRBJ1-5; TRBD1 is a possible D gene (5 bases). The sequenced material came from blood. CDR3 protein: CASSSTGTRQPLENQPQHF. The CDR3 DNA sequence: TGTGCCAGCAGTTCCACCGGGACGCGACAACCGTTAGAGAATCAGCCCCAGCATTTT.